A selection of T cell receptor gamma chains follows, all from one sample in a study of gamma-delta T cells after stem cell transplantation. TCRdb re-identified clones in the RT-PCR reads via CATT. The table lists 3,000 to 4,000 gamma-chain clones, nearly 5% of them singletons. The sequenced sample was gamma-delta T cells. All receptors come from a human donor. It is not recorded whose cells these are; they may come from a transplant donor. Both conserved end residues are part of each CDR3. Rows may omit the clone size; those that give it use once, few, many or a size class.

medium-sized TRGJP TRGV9 CALWEANQELGKKIKVF TGTGCCTTGTGGGAGGCGAATCAAGAGTTGGGCAAAAAAATCAAGGTATTT
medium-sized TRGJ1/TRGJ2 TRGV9 CALWDSGKKLF TGTGCCTTGTGGGACTCAGGGAAGAAACTCTTT
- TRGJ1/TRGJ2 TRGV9 CALWVLGEYYKKLF TGTGCCTTGTGGGTCCTAGGGGAATATTATAAGAAACTCTTT
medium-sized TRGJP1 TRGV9 CALWETSDTTGWFKIF TGTGCCTTGTGGGAGACAAGCGATACCACTGGTTGGTTCAAGATATTT
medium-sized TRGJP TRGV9 CALWDDQELGKKIKVF TGTGCCTTGTGGGACGACCAAGAGTTGGGCAAAAAAATCAAGGTATTT
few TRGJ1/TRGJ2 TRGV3 CATWDPVDRPPGPNKKLF TGTGCCACCTGGGACCCTGTTGACAGGCCCCCCGGCCCCAATAAGAAACTCTTT
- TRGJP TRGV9 CALWDKHSPGLGKKIKVF TGTGCCTTGTGGGATAAACACAGCCCCGGGTTGGGCAAAAAAATCAAGGTATTT
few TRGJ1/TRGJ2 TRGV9 CALREVLEDYYKKLF TGTGCCTTGCGGGAGGTGTTAGAGGATTATTATAAGAAACTCTTT
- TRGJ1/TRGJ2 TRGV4 CATWHWGDKKLF TGTGCCACCTGGCATTGGGGGGATAAGAAACTCTTT
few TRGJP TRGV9 CALWTPRELGKKIKVF TGTGCCTTGTGGACCCCCCGAGAGTTGGGCAAAAAAATCAAGGTATTT
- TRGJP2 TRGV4 CATWFHWIKTF TGTGCCACCTGGTTTCATTGGATCAAGACGTTT
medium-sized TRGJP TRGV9 CALWEVYSQELGKKIKVF TGTGCCTTGTGGGAGGTCTACTCACAAGAGTTGGGCAAAAAAATCAAGGTATTT
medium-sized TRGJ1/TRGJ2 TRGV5 CATWDRHYYKKLF TGTGCCACCTGGGACAGGCATTATTATAAGAAACTCTTT
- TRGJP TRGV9 CALWEVRVEELGKKIKVF TGTGCCTTGTGGGAGGTGCGGGTCGAGGAGTTGGGAAAAAAAATCAAGGTATTT
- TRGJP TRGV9 CALWEVTELGKKIKVF TGTGCCTTGTGGGAGGTCACAGAGTTGGGCAAAAAAATCAAGGTATTT
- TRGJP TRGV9 CALWTPQELGKKIKVF TGTGCCTTGTGGACCCCCCAAGAGTTGGGCAAAAAAATCAAGGTATTT
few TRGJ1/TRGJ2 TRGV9 CALWEVPYYKKLF TGTGCCTTGTGGGAGGTGCCCTATTATAAGAAGCTCTTT
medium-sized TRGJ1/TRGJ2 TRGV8 CAVGHYYKKLF TGTGCGGTGGGTCATTATTATAAGAAACTCTTT
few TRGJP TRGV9 CALWEAVVELGKKIKVF TGTGCCTTGTGGGAGGCGGTCGTAGAGTTGGGCAAAAAAATCAAGGTATTT
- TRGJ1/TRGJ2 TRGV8 CATWDSSPYKKLF TGTGCCACCTGGGATTCGTCTCCTTATAAGAAACTCTTT
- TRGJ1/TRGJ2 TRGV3 CATNPLKKLF TGTGCCACCAACCCCTTGAAGAAACTCTTT
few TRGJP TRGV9 CALWEDLEQELGKKIKVF TGTGCCTTGTGGGAGGACCTTGAGCAAGAGTTGGGCAAAAAAATCAAGGTATTT
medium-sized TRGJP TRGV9 CALWEVILVGKKIKVF TGTGCCTTGTGGGAGGTGATTTTGGTGGGCAAAAAAATCAAGGTATTT
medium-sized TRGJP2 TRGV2 CATWGSDWIKTF TGTGCCACCTGGGGTAGTGATTGGATCAAGACGTTT
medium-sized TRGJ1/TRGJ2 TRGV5 CATLNYYKKLF TGTGCCACTTTGAATTATTATAAGAAACTCTTT
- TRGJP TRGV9 CALWEVWAQELGKKIKVF TGTGCCTTGTGGGAGGTTTGGGCACAAGAGTTGGGTAAAAAAATCAAGGTATTT
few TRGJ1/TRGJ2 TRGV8 CATWDRHYKKLF TGTGCCACCTGGGATAGGCATTATAAGAAACTCTTT
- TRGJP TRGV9 CTLWTGELGKKIKVF TGTACCTTGTGGACCGGGGAGTTGGGCAAAAAAATCAAGGTATTT
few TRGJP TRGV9 CALWEPYPLGKKIKVF TGTGCCTTGTGGGAGCCTTACCCGTTGGGCAAAAAAATCAAGGTATTT
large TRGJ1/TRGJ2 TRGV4 CATWDAFKKLF TGTGCCACCTGGGATGCCTTTAAGAAACTCTTT
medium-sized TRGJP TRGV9 CALWEVWQELGKKIKVF TGTGCCTTGTGGGAGGTTTGGCAAGAGTTGGGCAAAAAAATCAAGGTATTT
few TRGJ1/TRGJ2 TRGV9 CALWGPRSKLF TGTGCCTTGTGGGGACCGAGGAGCAAACTCTTT
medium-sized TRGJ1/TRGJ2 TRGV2 CATWDGARYKKLF TGTGCCACCTGGGACGGGGCGAGGTATAAGAAACTCTTT
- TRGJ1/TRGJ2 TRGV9 CALWEGRWSYKKLF TGTGCCTTGTGGGAGGGCCGGTGGTCGTATAAGAAACTCTTT
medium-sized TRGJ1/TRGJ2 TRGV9 CALWEVRGRGYYKKLF TGTGCCTTGTGGGAGGTGCGGGGACGGGGTTATTATAAGAAACTCTTT
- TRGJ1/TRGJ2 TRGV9 CALWEVTPYYKKLF TGTGCCTTGTGGGAGGTAACTCCTTATTATAAGAAACTCTTT
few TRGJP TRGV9 CALWEETQELGKKIKVF TGTGCCTTGTGGGAGGAGACGCAAGAGTTGGGCAAAAAAATCAAGGTATTT